This entry features one TCR beta chain sequence. The repertoire was sequenced with immunoSEQ multiplex PCR; TCRdb's copy has only in-frame clones and lacks some. Of approximately 470,000 clones detected, about nine tenths appear once; the ten largest clones hold 0.7%. The sample comes from a study of blood T cell repertoires in COVID-19. Per germline, CDR1 MNHEY and CDR2 SMNVEV (reference sequence). The CDR3 length is 14 residues. Trimming removed 4 bases at V and 8 bases at J, with 17 bases between. Donors in Cohort 3 counted as recovered after two negative PCRs, clearance, or symptom resolution. This receptor was identified in a woman younger than 35 who had recovered from COVID-19. The gene calls are TRBV27 and TRBJ1-2; D is possibly TRBD1 (5 bases). Sequences were obtained from PBMCs or T cells enriched from blood (not recorded which). Here the CDR3 DNA reads TGTGCCAGCAGTTCGCGGCAGGGTCCATTCGGCTACACCTTC. It yields the protein CASSSRQGPFGYTF.